The 32 T cell receptor beta chains below all came from one sample that was sequenced in a study of T cell responses to AZD1222 COVID-19 vaccine. Sequencing was performed with immunoSEQ multiplex PCR; in TCRdb, only in-frame clones are kept and a portion is missing. This sample has some 100,000 clones, with about 90% found just once. This specimen was peripheral blood, taken on day 0 of AZD1222 vaccination. Receptors originate from an adult in good health.

V and J are TRBV4-2 and TRBJ2-7; 10 bases agree with TRBD2. CDR1 and CDR2 from the germline V gene are LGHNA and YNFKEQ. The CDR3 is made up of 15 amino acids. V shed 2 bases, J shed 6 bases, and the junction held 7 bases outside the gene matches. The CDR3 loop is CASSQRRAGGLEQYF. The CDR3, as DNA: TGTGCCAGCAGCCAACGTCGAGCGGGAGGGCTCGAGCAGTACTTC.

The DNA of the CDR3 is TGTGCCAGTCAGGGGGCAACTAATGAAAAACTGTTTTTT. This codes for CASQGATNEKLFF. This chain joins TRBV19 and TRBJ1-4; 7 nucleotides match TRBD1. CDR3 length equals 13 residues. Per germline, CDR1 LNHDA and CDR2 SQIVND (reference sequence). The J segment lost 0 bases and the V segment lost 8 bases, leaving 0 bases of the junction unmatched.

This chain connects TRBV19 to TRBJ1-2; TRBD1 matches 11 bases. This CDR3 contains 13 residues. Trimming took 6 bases from V and 7 from J; bases not matched to a gene: 4. CDR1 is LNHDA and CDR2 is SQIVND in the germline V gene (reference sequence). The CDR3 is CASSGQGASGYTF. CDR3 coding DNA: TGTGCCAGTAGCGGACAGGGGGCGAGTGGCTACACCTTC.

The V and J genes are TRBV5-1 and TRBJ2-3; D remains unclear. V lost 4 bases, J lost 0 bases, and 6 bases lay in between. The CDR3 loop spans 13 amino acids. Germline CDR1 and CDR2: SGHRS and YFSETQ. This CDR3 is CASSLDSTDTQYF. CDR3 nucleotide sequence: TGCGCCAGCAGCCTGGACAGCACAGATACGCAGTATTTT.

The rearrangement links TRBV3-1 (or the pseudogene TRBV3-2) to TRBJ2-3; 11 nucleotides align to TRBD2. Trimming took 4 bases from V and 9 from J; bases not matched to a gene: 12. CDR3 size: 16 residues. Germline V gene sequence: CDR1 LGHDT, CDR2 YNNKEL (reference sequence). For the CDR3, the DNA is TGTGCCAGCAGCCCCCGGACTAGCGGGCTCCGGTTAACGCAGTATTTT. Protein: CASSPRTSGLRLTQYF.

The V gene is TRBV5-1, the J gene TRBJ2-1, with D perhaps TRBD2 (6 bases). The CDR3 spans 16 residues. Germline CDR1 reads SGHRS; CDR2 reads YFSETQ. The V end was cut by 0 bases, the J end by 0 bases, with 10 bases between. The CDR3 reads CASSLGAGTSYNEQFF. Here the CDR3 DNA reads TGCGCCAGCAGCTTGGGGGCGGGAACCTCCTACAATGAGCAGTTCTTC.

The chain joins TRBV6-5 to TRBJ1-1; maybe TRBD1 (5 bases). Per the germline V gene, CDR1 is MNHEY and CDR2 is SVGAGI. This CDR3 spans 15 amino acids. Trimming pared 6 bases from V and 5 bases from J, leaving 19 bases between. CDR3 in amino acids: CASRGDQAGFTEAFF. Here the CDR3 DNA reads TGTGCCAGCAGGGGGGACCAGGCGGGGTTTACTGAAGCTTTCTTT.

The chain has TRBV27 and TRBJ1-6; 8 bases are shared with TRBD1. The ends lost 6 bases at V and 1 base at J; junction bases unmatched: 11. The germline V gene encodes CDR1 MNHEY and CDR2 SMNVEV (reference sequence). The CDR3 has 18 amino acids. The CDR3 protein is CASSRTGNLISYNSPLHF. In DNA, the CDR3 is TGTGCCAGCAGCCGGACAGGGAATTTGATATCCTATAATTCACCCCTCCACTTT.

V and J are TRBV14 and TRBJ2-1; D remains unclear. Germline CDR1 is SGHDN and CDR2 is FVKESK. The CDR3 runs 12 residues. V was shortened by 1 base and J by 8 bases, with 6 bases between the two germline ends. CDR3 sequence reads: CASSQALDEQFF. DNA for the CDR3: TGTGCCAGCAGCCAAGCCCTCGATGAGCAGTTCTTC.

This clone occurred once. The gene calls are TRBV9 and TRBJ2-1; D unresolved. The CDR3 is 16 amino acids. V lost 0 bases and J lost 0, with 10 bases in between. CDR1 and CDR2 from the germline V gene are SGDLS and YYNGEE. CDR3 sequence: CASSVDWVSSYNEQFF. The CDR3 DNA reads as TGTGCCAGCAGCGTAGATTGGGTGAGCTCCTACAATGAGCAGTTCTTC.

The chain links TRBV5-1 to TRBJ2-2; 11 bases are shared with TRBD2. CDR1 SGHRS and CDR2 YFSETQ come from the germline V gene. The CDR3 covers 16 residues. The V segment lost 4 bases and the J segment 2 bases; nucleotides outside the gene matches: 4. The CDR3 region is CASSLGLAVNTGELFF. The CDR3 bases are TGCGCCAGCAGCCTGGGACTAGCGGTTAACACCGGGGAGCTGTTTTTT.

The V gene is TRBV10-3, the J gene TRBJ2-7, with a tentative D call TRBD2 (6 bases). The CDR3 runs 15 residues. Germline V gene sequence: CDR1 ENHRY, CDR2 SYGVKD. V dropped 0 bases and J dropped 5 bases, with 14 bases sitting between them. CDR3: CAISESRGGSHEQYF. CDR3 in DNA: TGTGCCATCAGTGAGTCTAGGGGAGGAAGCCACGAGCAGTACTTC.

J is TRBJ1-2 and V is TRBV19, with 7 nucleotides matching TRBD1. The V segment lost 5 bases and the J segment 8 bases; nucleotides outside the gene matches: 8. CDR3 length: 13 amino acids. Germline CDR1 is LNHDA and CDR2 is SQIVND (reference sequence). CDR3 in amino acids: CASSDRASGGYTF. As DNA, the CDR3 is TGTGCCAGTAGTGACAGGGCTTCTGGGGGCTACACCTTC.

The J gene is TRBJ2-7, the V gene TRBV19; 8 bases are shared with TRBD1. The CDR3 consists of 13 residues. V lost 6 bases, J lost 5 bases, and 6 bases stayed unmatched. Germline V CDR1 and CDR2: LNHDA, SQIVND (reference sequence). Here the CDR3 reads CASSTDRVHEQYF. The CDR3 DNA is TGTGCCAGTAGCACGGACAGGGTGCACGAGCAGTACTTC.

The chain uses TRBV29-1 and TRBJ2-7; TRBD1 matches 8 bases. V lost 2 bases and J lost 3; bases outside the gene matches: 12. Germline CDR1 SQVTM, CDR2 ANQGSEA. CDR3 size: 16 residues. The CDR3 region is CSVESRPLTGDYEQYF. The CDR3 bases are TGCAGCGTTGAATCTCGACCACTGACAGGGGACTACGAGCAGTACTTC.

The V call is TRBV9, the J call TRBJ1-1, with TRBD1 matching 10 bases. The CDR3 covers 15 residues. V lost 0 bases to trimming and J lost 3 bases; unmatched junction nucleotides: 2. Germline V gives CDR1 SGDLS, CDR2 YYNGEE. CDR3 region: CASSVGTGGDTEAFF. DNA of the CDR3: TGTGCCAGCAGCGTAGGGACAGGGGGGGACACTGAAGCTTTCTTT.

The chain is built from TRBV10-2 and TRBJ2-7; 10 positions match TRBD1. V lost 6 bases to trimming and J lost 4 bases; unmatched junction nucleotides: 3. Germline CDR1 and CDR2: WSHSY and SAAADI. The CDR3 has 13 residues. CDR3 in amino acids: CASSRDRGYEQYF. CDR3 sequence (DNA): TGCGCCAGCAGCCGGGACAGGGGTTACGAGCAGTACTTC.

The chain employs TRBV13 and TRBJ2-2, with D possibly being TRBD2 (5 bases). The germline V gene has CDR1 PRHDT and CDR2 FYEKMQ (reference sequence). This CDR3 comprises 15 residues. Trimming shortened V by 5 bases and J by 7 bases, and 17 bases separated the two germline ends. The CDR3 loop reads CASSPWLPEGGELFF. CDR3 coding DNA: TGTGCCAGCAGCCCATGGCTCCCCGAGGGCGGGGAGCTGTTTTTT.

The chain's CDR3 is CASRQEGRHNEQFF. CDR3 DNA sequence: TGTGCCAGCAGGCAGGAGGGGAGGCACAATGAGCAGTTCTTC. The chain recombines TRBV6-5 with TRBJ2-1; maybe TRBD2 (6 bases). The V end lost 6 bases, the J end lost 5 bases, and 14 bases lay between the germline ends. Germline V lookup: CDR1 MNHEY, CDR2 SVGAGI. The CDR3 is 14 residues long.

The chain combines TRBV7-3 with TRBJ1-2; possibly TRBD1 for D (5 bases). V lost 2 bases, J lost 8 bases, and 18 bases lay in between. CDR3 length: 15 amino acids. Germline V gives CDR1 SGHTA, CDR2 FQGTGA. The CDR3 is CASSLRGERSQGYTF. The CDR3 bases are TGTGCCAGCAGCTTACGGGGGGAAAGGAGTCAGGGCTACACCTTC.

This clone has just one count. The chain uses TRBV5-1 and TRBJ2-7; D is tentatively TRBD1 or TRBD2 (5 bases each). Germline V gene data show CDR1 as SGHRS and CDR2 as YFSETQ. This CDR3 is built from 18 residues. Trimming cost V 2 bases and J 4 bases, with 25 bases left between them. The CDR3 region is CASSFLPGTRSPPYEQYF. Written as DNA, the CDR3 is TGCGCCAGCAGCTTTCTTCCCGGGACCCGTTCCCCTCCTTACGAGCAGTACTTC.

The chain carries TRBV19 and TRBJ1-1; 7 nucleotides line up with TRBD1. Germline CDR1 LNHDA, CDR2 SQIVND (reference sequence). The CDR3 has 14 amino acids. The V and J ends lost 3 bases and 4 bases, in that order; junction bases with no gene match: 5. CDR3 in DNA: TGTGCCAGTAGTATTGCGTCAGGGGGCACTGAAGCTTTCTTT. The encoded protein is CASSIASGGTEAFF.

The chain uses TRBV9 and TRBJ1-2, with 8 bases aligning to TRBD1. Unmatched junction bases numbered 4, after V lost 3 bases and J lost 6 bases. CDR1 is SGDLS and CDR2 is YYNGEE in the germline V gene. This CDR3 has 13 amino acids. The DNA for the CDR3 is TGTGCCAGCAGCGAACAGGGGGTGGATGGCTACACCTTC. This gives the protein CASSEQGVDGYTF.

The chain joins TRBV7-2 to TRBJ1-2; the match to TRBD1 covers 9 bases. The CDR3 is made up of 13 amino acids. V lost 5 bases to trimming and J lost 8 bases; unmatched junction nucleotides: 6. Germline CDR1 SGHTA, CDR2 FQGNSA. The CDR3 spells CASSRGQGNGYTF. In nucleotides, the CDR3 is TGTGCCAGCAGCCGCGGACAGGGGAACGGCTACACCTTC. Supplemented by reference TRBV7-2 and TRBJ1-2, the full variable domain reads GAGVSQSPSNKVTEKGKDVELRCDPISGHTALYWYRQSLGQGLEFLIYFQGNSAPDKSGLPSDRFSAERTGGSVSTLTIQRTQQEDSAVYLCASSRGQGNGYTFGSGTRLTVV.

This clone was recorded a few times. V usage is TRBV10-3 and J usage is TRBJ1-2; D remains unclear. With 5 bases removed from V and 0 bases from J, the gap between germline ends came to 13 bases. The CDR3 is 15 residues long. The germline gives CDR1 ENHRY, CDR2 SYGVKD. The CDR3 nucleotides read TGTGCCATCAGTTACACTACTGGGGCTAACTATGGCTACACCTTC. Its translation: CAISYTTGANYGYTF.

The chain links TRBV6-2 or TRBV6-3 to TRBJ2-1; the match to TRBD2 covers 11 bases. The germline V gene has CDR1 MNHEY and CDR2 SVGEGT. The CDR3 runs to 20 residues. V was clipped by 2 bases and J by 1 base; unmatched bases: 13. The CDR3 nucleotides read TGTGCCAGCAGTTACCTTCTTGGTAGCGGGAGGGTGGGGTCCTACAATGAGCAGTTCTTC. It encodes CASSYLLGSGRVGSYNEQFF.

This chain uses TRBV11-2 with TRBJ2-7, with D hard to call. Germline lookup yields CDR1 SGHAT and CDR2 FQNNGV. V shed 0 bases and J shed 6 bases, with 12 bases lying between them. The CDR3 runs to 14 residues. CDR3 region: CASSLDPQSTEQYF. The CDR3 bases are TGTGCCAGCAGCTTAGATCCGCAGTCTACCGAGCAGTACTTC.

This chain joins TRBV4-1 and TRBJ1-4, with D possibly matching TRBD1 (6 bases). V lost 1 base and J lost 4, with 16 bases in between. From germline, CDR1 is MGHRA and CDR2 YSYEKL. The CDR3 has 17 residues. The CDR3 DNA sequence: TGCGCCAGCAGCCAAGCCGTCGTAGGGGGGAGTAATGAAAAACTGTTTTTT. As protein: CASSQAVVGGSNEKLFF.

CDR3 in amino acids: CASSRDGDGEQYF. The CDR3 DNA is TGCGCCAGCAGCCGGGACGGGGACGGCGAGCAGTACTTC. The chain links TRBV5-1 to TRBJ2-7; either TRBD1 or TRBD2 may fit D (5 bases each). The germline V gene has CDR1 SGHRS and CDR2 YFSETQ. Trimming cost V 4 bases and J 6 bases, with 14 bases left between them. The CDR3 length is 13 residues. Filled out from reference TRBV5-1 and TRBJ2-7, the complete variable domain reads KAGVTQTPRYLIKTRGQQVTLSCSPISGHRSVSWYQQTPGQGLQFLFEYFSETQRNKGNFPGRFSGRQFSNSRSEMNVSTLELGDSALYLCASSRDGDGEQYFGPGTRLTVT.

This clone showed up just once. The chain links TRBV28 to TRBJ1-2, with TRBD1 as a possible D gene (6 bases). The germline CDR1 and CDR2 sequences are MDHEN and SYDVKM. V lost 7 bases to trimming and J lost 3 bases, with 12 bases between them. The CDR3 is 13 amino acids. The CDR3, as DNA: TGTGCCAGCATAACAGGGAAGGACTATGGCTACACCTTC. It encodes CASITGKDYGYTF.

V gene TRBV28 combines with J gene TRBJ1-2; maybe TRBD1 (6 bases). This CDR3 spans 14 amino acids. The V gene's germline CDR1 is MDHEN and CDR2 SYDVKM. The ends were cut back, 2 bases at V and 4 bases at J, with 11 bases in the middle. The CDR3 sequence: CASSLGQYLYGYTF. The CDR3 DNA sequence: TGTGCCAGCAGTTTAGGACAGTACCTCTATGGCTACACCTTC.

The chain joins TRBV2 to TRBJ2-5; 8 nucleotides line up with TRBD2. The CDR3 is made up of 15 amino acids. The germline V gene has CDR1 SNHLY and CDR2 FYNNEI. The V gene end was trimmed by 7 bases and the J gene end by 1 base; junction bases not matched to a gene: 8. The CDR3 loop is CASTRTSSSQETQYF. In DNA form, the CDR3 reads TGTGCCAGCACTAGGACTAGCAGCTCCCAAGAGACCCAGTACTTC. Drawing the rest from reference TRBV2 and TRBJ2-5, the complete variable domain is EPEVTQTPSHQVTQMGQEVILRCVPISNHLYFYWYRQILGQKVEFLVSFYNNEISEKSEIFDDQFSVERPDGSNFTLKIRSTKLEDSAMYFCASTRTSSSQETQYFGPGTRLLVL.